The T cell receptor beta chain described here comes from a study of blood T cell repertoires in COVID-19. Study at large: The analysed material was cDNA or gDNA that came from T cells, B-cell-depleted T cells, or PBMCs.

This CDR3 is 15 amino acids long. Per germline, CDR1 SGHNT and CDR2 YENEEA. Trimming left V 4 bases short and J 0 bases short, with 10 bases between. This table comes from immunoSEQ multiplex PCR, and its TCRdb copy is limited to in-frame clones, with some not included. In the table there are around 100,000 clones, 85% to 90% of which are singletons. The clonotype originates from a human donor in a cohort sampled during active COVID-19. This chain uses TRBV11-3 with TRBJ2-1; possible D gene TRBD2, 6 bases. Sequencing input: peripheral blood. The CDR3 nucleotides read TGTGCCAGCAGCTATCAGACTAGCTCCTACAATGAGCAGTTCTTC. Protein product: CASSYQTSSYNEQFF.